A selection of T cell receptor beta chains follows, all from one sample in a study of CD8 T cells in Susac syndrome. Each CDR3 protein is one row after TCRdb ran MiXCR on the immunoSEQ multiplex PCR reads. The table shows 150,000 to 200,000 distinct CDR3 sequences, with around 95% occurring only once. The sample was CD4+ T cells from PBMCs. These receptors all come from a human donor with Susac syndrome. The CDR3 runs from the conserved cysteine through the conserved F or W. D genes are given only for firm matches. Clone sizes are given selectively: once, few, many, or a class where the clone is expanded.

len: 15
j_gene: TRBJ2-3
d_gene: TRBD1
v_gene: TRBV4-1
abundance: once
CDR3nt: TGCGCCAGCAGCCTCCAGGGACAGGATATCGATACGCAGTATTTT
CDR3aa: CASSLQGQDIDTQYF

len: 13
j_gene: TRBJ2-2
d_gene: -
v_gene: TRBV15
abundance: -
CDR3nt: TGTGCCACCAGCAGAGATGCCCTGGGGGAGCTGTTTTTT
CDR3aa: CATSRDALGELFF

len: 17
j_gene: TRBJ1-1
d_gene: -
v_gene: TRBV29-1
abundance: -
CDR3nt: TGCAGCGTTTACCGGAACCCCAACGATATTATGAACACTGAAGCTTTCTTT
CDR3aa: CSVYRNPNDIMNTEAFF

len: 17
j_gene: TRBJ1-2
d_gene: -
v_gene: TRBV7-3
abundance: -
CDR3nt: TGTGCCAGCAGCTTAAGCGGCAGGGGTGAGAGTAGCTATGGCTACACCTTC
CDR3aa: CASSLSGRGESSYGYTF

len: 16
j_gene: TRBJ2-3
d_gene: TRBD1
v_gene: TRBV5-1
abundance: -
CDR3nt: TGCGCCAGCAGCCAAGGTCTCCAGGGGGACACAGATACGCAGTATTTT
CDR3aa: CASSQGLQGDTDTQYF

len: 13
j_gene: TRBJ1-5
d_gene: -
v_gene: TRBV2
abundance: -
CDR3nt: TGTGCCAGCAGAGGTCGGGCAGGTCAGCCCCAGCATTTT
CDR3aa: CASRGRAGQPQHF

len: 15
j_gene: TRBJ2-7
d_gene: -
v_gene: TRBV19
abundance: once
CDR3nt: TGTGCCAGTAGTATCCAGCTAGTAGGTACCTACGAGCAGTACTTC
CDR3aa: CASSIQLVGTYEQYF

len: 13
j_gene: TRBJ1-1
d_gene: TRBD1
v_gene: TRBV2
abundance: once
CDR3nt: TGTGCCAGCAGCCTGGGACAGATCACTGAAGCTTTCTTT
CDR3aa: CASSLGQITEAFF

len: 14
j_gene: TRBJ2-3
d_gene: TRBD2
v_gene: TRBV9
abundance: -
CDR3nt: TGTGCCAGCAGCGTTGCTAGCGGTAGGGATACGCAGTATTTT
CDR3aa: CASSVASGRDTQYF

len: 14
j_gene: TRBJ2-6
d_gene: -
v_gene: TRBV30
abundance: -
CDR3nt: TGTGCCTGGACCCTATTGGGGGGGGCCAACGTCCTGACTTTC
CDR3aa: CAWTLLGGANVLTF

len: 15
j_gene: TRBJ2-1
d_gene: -
v_gene: TRBV2
abundance: -
CDR3nt: TGTGCCAGCAGTCAAGAAGGGGCATCGTACAATGAGCAGTTCTTC
CDR3aa: CASSQEGASYNEQFF

len: 14
j_gene: TRBJ1-5
d_gene: -
v_gene: TRBV20-1
abundance: -
CDR3nt: TGCAGTGCTAGAGAGGCTGTCAGTAGACAGCCCCAGCATTTT
CDR3aa: CSAREAVSRQPQHF

len: 17
j_gene: TRBJ2-3
d_gene: TRBD2
v_gene: TRBV20-1
abundance: -
CDR3nt: TGCAGTGCTAGAGATTGGCTAGCGGGGGGGGACGGGGATACGCAGTATTTT
CDR3aa: CSARDWLAGGDGDTQYF

len: 16
j_gene: TRBJ2-6
d_gene: -
v_gene: TRBV19
abundance: -
CDR3nt: TGTGCCAGTGAGACAGAGCTAGCCTCTGGGGCCAACGTCCTGACTTTC
CDR3aa: CASETELASGANVLTF

len: 15
j_gene: TRBJ2-7
d_gene: -
v_gene: TRBV4-1
abundance: -
CDR3nt: TGCGCCAGCAGCCAAGATCCCGGGGGTTTGTACGAGCAGTACTTC
CDR3aa: CASSQDPGGLYEQYF

len: 13
j_gene: TRBJ1-1
d_gene: -
v_gene: TRBV7-3
abundance: -
CDR3nt: TGTGCCAGCAGCTTACCCGGGATGGATGAAGCTTTCTTT
CDR3aa: CASSLPGMDEAFF

len: 15
j_gene: TRBJ2-5
d_gene: TRBD2
v_gene: TRBV7-2
abundance: once
CDR3nt: TGTGCCAGCAGCTTAGCCGCTAGCGGGGAAGAGACCCAGTACTTC
CDR3aa: CASSLAASGEETQYF

len: 15
j_gene: TRBJ2-2
d_gene: -
v_gene: TRBV27
abundance: -
CDR3nt: TGTGCCAGCAGTGAGGACAGACGTTGGGCCGGGGAGCTGTTTTTT
CDR3aa: CASSEDRRWAGELFF

len: 14
j_gene: TRBJ2-5
d_gene: -
v_gene: TRBV20-1
abundance: -
CDR3nt: TGCAGTGCTAAGCTCGGAACACAAATGGGGACCCAGTACTTC
CDR3aa: CSAKLGTQMGTQYF

len: 12
j_gene: TRBJ2-5
d_gene: -
v_gene: TRBV20-1
abundance: once
CDR3nt: TGCAGTGCTACCCCCGTGCAAGAGACCCAGTACTTC
CDR3aa: CSATPVQETQYF

len: 12
j_gene: TRBJ2-7
d_gene: -
v_gene: TRBV3-1
abundance: -
CDR3nt: TGTGCCAGCAGCCAATTAAGGTACGAGCAGTACTTC
CDR3aa: CASSQLRYEQYF

len: 14
j_gene: TRBJ1-6
d_gene: -
v_gene: TRBV6-5
abundance: -
CDR3nt: TGTGCCAGCAGCGGGACGCGGTATAATTCACCCCTCCACTTT
CDR3aa: CASSGTRYNSPLHF

len: 19
j_gene: TRBJ1-4
d_gene: -
v_gene: TRBV9
abundance: once
CDR3nt: TGTGCCAGCAGCGAGAGGGCCGCGGGGACCTCGGGGACTAATGAAAAACTGTTTTTT
CDR3aa: CASSERAAGTSGTNEKLFF

len: 17
j_gene: TRBJ2-2
d_gene: TRBD1
v_gene: TRBV28
abundance: -
CDR3nt: TGTGCCAGCAGCTCCTCTTGGGGACAGGGAGGCACCGGGGAGCTGTTTTTT
CDR3aa: CASSSSWGQGGTGELFF

len: 12
j_gene: TRBJ2-2
d_gene: -
v_gene: TRBV12-3/TRBV12-4
abundance: -
CDR3nt: TGTGCCAGCAGTTTATTGGCCGGGGAGCTGTTTTTT
CDR3aa: CASSLLAGELFF

len: 15
j_gene: TRBJ2-1
d_gene: -
v_gene: TRBV3-1
abundance: -
CDR3nt: TGTGCCAGCAGCCAAGATGCGGGTAACTACAATGAGCAGTTCTTC
CDR3aa: CASSQDAGNYNEQFF

len: 15
j_gene: TRBJ1-6
d_gene: TRBD1
v_gene: TRBV7-8
abundance: -
CDR3nt: TGTGCCAGCAGCTTCGGACAGGCGTATAATTCACCCCTCCACTTT
CDR3aa: CASSFGQAYNSPLHF

len: 14
j_gene: TRBJ1-4
d_gene: -
v_gene: TRBV4-1
abundance: -
CDR3nt: TGCGCCAGCAGCCAAGAAGGGACCGGGGGAAAACTGTTTTTT
CDR3aa: CASSQEGTGGKLFF

len: 13
j_gene: TRBJ1-1
d_gene: -
v_gene: TRBV3-1
abundance: -
CDR3nt: TGTGCCAGCAGCTCGACACCTAACACTGAAGCTTTCTTT
CDR3aa: CASSSTPNTEAFF

len: 13
j_gene: TRBJ1-1
d_gene: -
v_gene: TRBV12-3/TRBV12-4
abundance: few
CDR3nt: TGTGCCAGCAGTTCACAGGTGAACACTGAAGCTTTCTTT
CDR3aa: CASSSQVNTEAFF

len: 12
j_gene: TRBJ1-2
d_gene: -
v_gene: TRBV12-3/TRBV12-4
abundance: -
CDR3nt: TGTGCCAGCAGTTTAGGGACTCATGGCTACACCTTC
CDR3aa: CASSLGTHGYTF

len: 11
j_gene: TRBJ1-2
d_gene: -
v_gene: TRBV29-1
abundance: -
CDR3nt: TGCAGCGTTTCCGGGACATCGACCTACACCTTC
CDR3aa: CSVSGTSTYTF

len: 13
j_gene: TRBJ2-1
d_gene: -
v_gene: TRBV20-1
abundance: -
CDR3nt: TGCAGTGCTGCCCCCGCGGGGTCCAATGAGCAGTTCTTC
CDR3aa: CSAAPAGSNEQFF

len: 13
j_gene: TRBJ1-3
d_gene: -
v_gene: TRBV30
abundance: -
CDR3nt: TGTGCTAATCTCGGTGCGTCTGGAAACACCATATATTTT
CDR3aa: CANLGASGNTIYF

len: 13
j_gene: TRBJ1-2
d_gene: -
v_gene: TRBV29-1
abundance: -
CDR3nt: TGCAGCGTTGAAGATGGCGGTAACTATGGCTACACCTTC
CDR3aa: CSVEDGGNYGYTF